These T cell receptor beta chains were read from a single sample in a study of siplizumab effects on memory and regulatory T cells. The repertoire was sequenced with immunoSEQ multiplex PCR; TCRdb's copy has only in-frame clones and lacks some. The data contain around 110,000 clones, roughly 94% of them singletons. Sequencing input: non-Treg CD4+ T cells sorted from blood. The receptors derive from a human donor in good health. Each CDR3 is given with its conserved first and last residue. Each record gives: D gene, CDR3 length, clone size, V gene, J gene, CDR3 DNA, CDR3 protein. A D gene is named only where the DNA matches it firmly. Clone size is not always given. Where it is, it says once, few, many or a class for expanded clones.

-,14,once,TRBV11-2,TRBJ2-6,TGTGCCAGCAGCTCCTATTCTGGGGCCAACGTCCTGACTTTC,CASSSYSGANVLTF
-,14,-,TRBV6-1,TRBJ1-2,TGTGCCAGCAGTGACTCGACAGCCGGCTATGGCTACACCTTC,CASSDSTAGYGYTF
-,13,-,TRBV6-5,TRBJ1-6,TGTGCCAGCAGTTACAGGGACAATTCACCCCTCCACTTT,CASSYRDNSPLHF
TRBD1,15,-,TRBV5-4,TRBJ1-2,TGTGCCAGCAGCGACAGGGCGGGGGACCTCTATGGCTACACCTTC,CASSDRAGDLYGYTF
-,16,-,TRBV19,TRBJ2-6,TGTGCCAGTAGTCTTAGCGGTGTCTCTGGGGCCAACGTCCTGACTTTC,CASSLSGVSGANVLTF
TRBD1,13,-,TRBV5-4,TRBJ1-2,TGTGCCAGCAGCTTAGGGACAGGGCGGGGCTACACCTTC,CASSLGTGRGYTF
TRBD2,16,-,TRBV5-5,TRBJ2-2,TGTGCCAGCAGCCGGGGCTCTAGCGGGAACACCGGGGAGCTGTTTTTT,CASSRGSSGNTGELFF
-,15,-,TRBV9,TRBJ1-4,TGTGCCAGCAGCGTAGGGGGACTGATTAATGAAAAACTGTTTTTT,CASSVGGLINEKLFF
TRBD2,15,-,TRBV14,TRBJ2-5,TGTGCCAGCAGCCATGGACTAGCGGGAGCAAGACCTCAGTACTTC,CASSHGLAGARPQYF
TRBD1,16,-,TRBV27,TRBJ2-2,TGTGCCAGCACCTTTTCCGGGACAGGGGGCACCGGGGAGCTGTTTTTT,CASTFSGTGGTGELFF
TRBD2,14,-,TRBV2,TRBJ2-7,TGTGCCAGCAGCGCCGGGACTAGCAGATACGAGCAGTACTTC,CASSAGTSRYEQYF
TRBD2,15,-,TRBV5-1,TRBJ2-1,TGCGCCAGCAGCTTGGGACTAGCTCCCTACAATGAGCAGTTCTTC,CASSLGLAPYNEQFF
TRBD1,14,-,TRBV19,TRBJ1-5,TGTGCCAGTAGCACGGACAGGCGCAATCAGCCCCAGCATTTT,CASSTDRRNQPQHF
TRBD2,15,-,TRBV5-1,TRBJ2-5,TGCGCCAGCAGCTTCCTAAGCGGGGGTGGTGAGACCCAGTACTTC,CASSFLSGGGETQYF
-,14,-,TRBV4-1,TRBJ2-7,TGCGCCAGCAGCCATCCGGGAAAGGCCTACGAGCAGTACTTC,CASSHPGKAYEQYF
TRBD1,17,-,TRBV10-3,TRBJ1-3,TGTGCCATCAGTGAGGGGGGGACAGGGAGCTCTGGAAACACCATATATTTT,CAISEGGTGSSGNTIYF
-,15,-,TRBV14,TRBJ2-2,TGTGCCAGCAGCCCTAACCCCACGAACACCGGGGAGCTGTTTTTT,CASSPNPTNTGELFF
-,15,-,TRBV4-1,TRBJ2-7,TGCGCCAGCAGCCAAGATCTCTCAGGGCTGATAGGGCAGTACTTC,CASSQDLSGLIGQYF
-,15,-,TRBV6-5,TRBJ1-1,TGTGCCAGCAGTTATTCACAGGTCTTGGGCACTGAAGCTTTCTTT,CASSYSQVLGTEAFF
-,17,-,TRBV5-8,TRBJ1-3,TGTGCCAGCAGCCTATATCTAAGGACTGACTCTGGAAACACCATATATTTT,CASSLYLRTDSGNTIYF
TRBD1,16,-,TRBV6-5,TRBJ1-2,TGTGCCAGCAGTTCCAATCCATTGACAGGGGGCTATGGCTACACCTTC,CASSSNPLTGGYGYTF
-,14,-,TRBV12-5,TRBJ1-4,TGTGCTAGTGGTTTGGAGGGTAGGAATGAAAAACTGTTTTTT,CASGLEGRNEKLFF
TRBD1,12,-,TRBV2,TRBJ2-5,TGTGCCAGCGGGACAGATCAAGAGACCCAGTACTTC,CASGTDQETQYF
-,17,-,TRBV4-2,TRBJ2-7,TGTGCCAGCAGCCAAATCACACGGGGTCCGGCCTTCTACGAGCAGTACTTC,CASSQITRGPAFYEQYF
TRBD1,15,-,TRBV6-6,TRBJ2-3,TGTGCCAGCAGGGGACAGGGGGCCTCTTCAGATACGCAGTATTTT,CASRGQGASSDTQYF
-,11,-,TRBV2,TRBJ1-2,TGTGCCAGCAGTGAGCAGATCGGCTACACCTTC,CASSEQIGYTF
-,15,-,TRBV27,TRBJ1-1,TGTGCCAGCAGTTTATCGATGGAGGGTATCACTGAAGCTTTCTTT,CASSLSMEGITEAFF